Listed below are T cell receptor beta chains from one sample, sequenced in a study of beta chain features in type 1 diabetes. The assay was immunoSEQ multiplex PCR, and TCRdb's table has in-frame clones only and misses some. The sample includes 200,000 to 300,000 clones, about 20% of them seen just once. Sequencing was performed on naive CD4+ T cells from blood. The receptors stem from a woman aged 40 to 50 with type 1 diabetes. The CDR3 runs from the conserved cysteine through the conserved F or W. Each record gives: CDR3 protein, CDR3 DNA, J gene, D gene, V gene, clone size. A D gene is named only where the DNA matches it firmly. Clone size appears in some rows only: once, few, many, or a class for an expanded clone.

CASSPRRADQPQHF | TGTGCCAGCTCACCCCGCAGGGCCGATCAGCCCCAGCATTTT | TRBJ1-5 | - | TRBV18 | -
CASSSQREAGELFF | TGTGCCAGCAGCTCCCAGCGGGAGGCCGGGGAGCTGTTTTTT | TRBJ2-2 | TRBD2 | TRBV7-9 | few
CASRGRSGQPQHF | TGTGCCAGTAGGGGAAGGTCCGGTCAGCCCCAGCATTTT | TRBJ1-5 | - | TRBV2 | -
CASSFKGDTEAFF | TGCGCCAGCAGCTTTAAGGGAGACACTGAAGCTTTCTTT | TRBJ1-1 | - | TRBV5-1 | few
CASSRGGTASSYEQYF | TGTGCCAGCAGTCGGGGGGGGACCGCGAGCTCCTACGAGCAGTACTTC | TRBJ2-7 | TRBD2 | TRBV28 | -
CATNLGQEHNSPLHF | TGTGCCACCAACCTTGGACAGGAACATAATTCACCCCTCCACTTT | TRBJ1-6 | TRBD1 | TRBV15 | few
CASRPSGTQGEQYF | TGTGCCAGCAGGCCTAGCGGGACTCAGGGCGAGCAGTACTTC | TRBJ2-7 | TRBD2 | TRBV2 | few
CASSQDSGNGGYTF | TGCGCCAGCAGCCAAGATTCGGGGAATGGTGGCTACACCTTC | TRBJ1-2 | - | TRBV4-3 | few
CASSPRPQQDPQYF | TGCGCCAGCAGCCCGAGACCCCAACAGGACCCCCAGTACTTC | TRBJ2-5 | - | TRBV4-3 | -
CAWSRGLAGYTF | TGTGCCTGGAGCAGGGGGCTCGCAGGCTACACCTTC | TRBJ1-2 | TRBD1 | TRBV30 | -
CASSPRDTAGYGYTF | TGTGCCAGCTCACCTCGGGACACCGCAGGGTATGGCTACACCTTC | TRBJ1-2 | - | TRBV18 | few
CASSSPRPGANVLTF | TGTGCCAGCAGTTCTCCGCGCCCTGGGGCCAACGTCCTGACTTTC | TRBJ2-6 | - | TRBV28 | -
CAWVMDRNTEAFF | TGTGCCTGGGTGATGGACAGGAACACTGAAGCTTTCTTT | TRBJ1-1 | - | TRBV30 | -
CASSQEGGGNNSPLHF | TGTGCCAGCAGCCAAGAAGGGGGCGGTAATAATTCACCCCTCCACTTT | TRBJ1-6 | TRBD1 | TRBV4-2 | few
CASSPLTGDTEAFF | TGTGCCAGCTCACCACTCACAGGGGACACTGAAGCTTTCTTT | TRBJ1-1 | TRBD1 | TRBV18 | few
CASKTVSYNEQFF | TGTGCCAGCAAAACGGTCTCCTACAATGAGCAGTTCTTC | TRBJ2-1 | - | TRBV27 | -
CASREGLAGGHEQFF | TGTGCCAGCAGGGAGGGACTAGCGGGGGGGCATGAGCAGTTCTTC | TRBJ2-1 | TRBD2 | TRBV5-4 | -
CASSPQGIMSGNTIYF | TGTGCCAGCAGCCCGCAGGGTATTATGTCTGGAAACACCATATATTTT | TRBJ1-3 | - | TRBV7-2 | -
CASSLVSGQRNPYEQYF | TGTGCCAGCAGCTTAGTATCTGGACAGCGGAACCCCTACGAGCAGTACTTC | TRBJ2-7 | - | TRBV7-2 | -
CAWSGKDRGADTQYF | TGTGCCTGGAGTGGCAAGGACAGGGGAGCAGATACGCAGTATTTT | TRBJ2-3 | TRBD1 | TRBV30 | few
CASSPGTVNNEQFF | TGTGCCAGCAGCCCGGGGACAGTTAACAATGAGCAGTTCTTC | TRBJ2-1 | TRBD1 | TRBV28 | few
CTSSQDRSDRASPLHF | TGCACCAGCAGCCAAGATAGATCGGACAGGGCCTCACCCCTCCACTTT | TRBJ1-6 | - | TRBV1 | few
CASTSVLSYEQYF | TGTGCCAGCACTTCAGTTCTCTCCTACGAGCAGTACTTC | TRBJ2-7 | - | TRBV5-6 | -
CAWSDRQARSYNEQFF | TGTGCCTGGAGCGATAGACAGGCCCGCTCCTACAATGAGCAGTTCTTC | TRBJ2-1 | - | TRBV30 | -
CASSTWGGSETQYF | TGTGCCAGCAGCACTTGGGGGGGGTCGGAGACCCAGTACTTC | TRBJ2-5 | TRBD2 | TRBV9 | -
CAWSAQTNTEAFF | TGTGCCTGGAGTGCACAGACCAACACTGAAGCTTTCTTT | TRBJ1-1 | - | TRBV30 | few
CASSQEPGLVFEQYF | TGTGCCAGCAGCCAAGAACCCGGACTAGTCTTCGAGCAGTACTTC | TRBJ2-7 | TRBD2 | TRBV4-2 | -
CAGGALDVLTF | TGTGCCGGGGGGGCCCTCGACGTCCTGACTTTC | TRBJ2-6 | - | TRBV7-9 | few
CASSQDVQRTEAFF | TGTGCCAGCAGCCAAGATGTACAGAGAACTGAAGCTTTCTTT | TRBJ1-1 | - | TRBV4-2 | few
CASSIPVTNTGELFF | TGTGCCAGTAGTATCCCGGTTACGAACACCGGGGAGCTGTTTTTT | TRBJ2-2 | - | TRBV19 | -
CASSTRLALSVDEQFF | TGTGCCAGCAGCACCCGACTAGCTCTCTCAGTCGATGAGCAGTTCTTC | TRBJ2-1 | TRBD2 | TRBV5-4 | -
CASSSVGGHTDTQYF | TGTGCCAGCAGCTCGGTTGGGGGCCACACAGATACGCAGTATTTT | TRBJ2-3 | - | TRBV7-9 | -
CASSVRDRAETQYF | TGTGCCAGCAGCGTACGGGACAGAGCAGAGACCCAGTACTTC | TRBJ2-5 | TRBD1 | TRBV7-9 | few
CASSLGPNPYEQYF | TGTGCCAGCAGCTTAGGGCCGAACCCCTACGAGCAGTACTTC | TRBJ2-7 | - | TRBV7-2 | -
CASSRSGEAYNEQFF | TGCGCCAGCAGCCGTAGCGGGGAGGCCTACAATGAGCAGTTCTTC | TRBJ2-1 | TRBD2 | TRBV5-1 | few
CASSPQGGRETQYF | TGTGCCAGCTCACCGCAAGGGGGTCGAGAGACCCAGTACTTC | TRBJ2-5 | - | TRBV18 | -
CASSISTGVGTEAFF | TGTGCCAGCAGCATATCCACAGGGGTAGGGACTGAAGCTTTCTTT | TRBJ1-1 | TRBD1 | TRBV5-4 | -
CASSVGGQEDTQYF | TGCGCCAGCAGCGTGGGAGGGCAGGAAGATACGCAGTATTTT | TRBJ2-3 | TRBD2 | TRBV4-3 | few
CASRTGPQETQYF | TGCGCCAGCAGGACAGGGCCCCAAGAGACCCAGTACTTC | TRBJ2-5 | TRBD1 | TRBV5-1 | few